A single sample is the source of the 13 T cell receptor beta chains below, sequenced in a study of blood T cell repertoires in COVID-19. Produced via immunoSEQ multiplex PCR; TCRdb's table is partial and in-frame only. The data contain about 44,000 clones, about 87% of them seen just once; the ten biggest clones take up 1% to 1.5%. The specimen was peripheral blood. These receptors originate from a middle-aged woman with acute or convalescent COVID-19.

This chain's CDR3 is CASSHRGTGTYEQYF. CDR3 sequence (DNA): TGTGCCAGCAGCCATCGCGGCACAGGGACCTACGAGCAGTACTTC. This chain connects TRBV3-1 (or the pseudogene TRBV3-2) to TRBJ2-7; possible D gene TRBD1, 6 bases. V was clipped by 3 bases and J by 2 bases, with 14 bases between them. CDR3 size: 15 residues. Germline CDR1 reads LGHDT; CDR2 reads YNNKEL (reference sequence).

This clone was detected only once. This chain links TRBV28 with TRBJ1-6, with 11 bases identical to TRBD1. Germline V CDR1 and CDR2: MDHEN, SYDVKM. V gave up 5 bases and J gave up 15 bases; unmatched junction bases: 6. The CDR3 runs 13 residues. CDR3 coding DNA: TGTGCCAGCAGTGTGGACAGGGGGCGCTACCTCCACTTT. Translated, it gives CASSVDRGRYLHF. Looking up the rest from reference TRBV28 and TRBJ1-6 gives the full variable domain: DVKVTQSSRYLVKRTGEKVFLECVQDMDHENMFWYRQDPGLGLRLIYFSYDVKMKEKGDIPEGYSVSREKKERFSLILESASTNQTSMYLCASSVDRGRYLHFGNGTRLTVT.

This chain uses TRBV19 with TRBJ1-5, with 10 positions matching TRBD1. V was clipped by 5 bases and J by 7 bases; unmatched bases: 8. The CDR3 spans 15 residues. Germline V gene data show CDR1 as LNHDA and CDR2 as SQIVND (reference sequence). The CDR3 DNA reads TGTGCCAGTAGTTCCCGGGACAGGGGTTCGCAGCCCCAGCATTTT. This encodes CASSSRDRGSQPQHF.

In its sample, this clone was seen a few times. The chain carries TRBV20-1 and TRBJ2-7; D unclear. This CDR3 has 11 amino acids. V lost 5 bases, J lost 5 bases, and 10 bases lay in between. Germline CDR1 reads DFQATT; CDR2 reads SNEGSKA (reference sequence). CDR3 sequence (DNA): TGCAGTGCTCTATTGAAGAACGAGCAGTACTTC. Amino acid sequence: CSALLKNEQYF.

The chain combines TRBV10-3 with TRBJ1-3; unclear D gene. The V end lost 8 bases, the J end lost 0 bases, and 14 bases lay between the germline ends. CDR3 length: 15 residues. In germline, CDR1 is ENHRY, CDR2 SYGVKD. In DNA, the CDR3 is TGTGCCATCTCGGCGGAGGAGCCCTCTGGAAACACCATATATTTT. It translates to CAISAEEPSGNTIYF.

The count of this clone is one. This chain uses TRBV18 with TRBJ2-7; D perhaps matches TRBD1 (5 bases). Trimming shortened V by 2 bases and J by 6 bases, and 14 bases separated the two germline ends. This CDR3 has 14 amino acids. Germline-derived CDR1 and CDR2 are KGHSH and LQKENI. CDR3 residues: CASSPGQGRFEQYF. DNA for the CDR3: TGTGCCAGCTCACCAGGACAAGGACGATTCGAGCAGTACTTC. Complete variable domain (other parts from reference TRBV18 and TRBJ2-7): NAGVMQNPRHLVRRRGQEARLRCSPMKGHSHVYWYRQLPEEGLKFMVYLQKENIIDESGMPKERFSAEFPKEGPSILRIQQVVRGDSAAYFCASSPGQGRFEQYFGPGTRLTVT.

This rearrangement joins TRBV19 to TRBJ2-7, with D perhaps TRBD1 (6 bases). V was trimmed by 6 bases and J by 6 bases, leaving 21 bases between them. The CDR3 is 15 amino acids. Germline CDR1 and CDR2: LNHDA and SQIVND (reference sequence). The CDR3 sequence: CASSRTGKLISEQYF. Here the CDR3 DNA reads TGTGCCAGTAGCCGCACAGGGAAGTTAATATCCGAGCAGTACTTC.

This clone was seen a single time. The chain couples TRBV18 to TRBJ2-2, with 12 positions matching TRBD2. V lost 6 bases and J lost 3; bases outside the gene matches: 17. The V gene's germline CDR1 is KGHSH and CDR2 LQKENI. This CDR3 has 20 amino acids. The CDR3 nucleotides are TGTGCCAGCTCGAAAACTGGGACTAGCGGGTTGAGTGTTGACACCGGGGAGCTGTTTTTT. Protein: CASSKTGTSGLSVDTGELFF.

This chain joins TRBV7-3 and TRBJ2-7, with 8 positions matching TRBD1. The CDR3 is made up of 13 amino acids. The ends lost 3 bases at V and 5 bases at J; junction bases unmatched: 3. Germline V gives CDR1 SGHTA, CDR2 FQGTGA. CDR3 sequence reads: CASSFGQGNEQYF. The CDR3 DNA follows: TGTGCCAGCAGCTTCGGACAGGGCAACGAGCAGTACTTC.

This chain joins TRBV15 and TRBJ1-6; a weak D match, TRBD1 (5 bases). Germline V gene data show CDR1 as LNHNV and CDR2 as YYDKDF (reference sequence). Between the trimmed V and J ends, which lost 3 bases and 6 bases, there was a span of 15 bases. This CDR3 region has 16 residues. The CDR3 coding sequence is TGTGCCACCAGCAGGTTTTTCGACAGTTCTAATTCACCCCTCCACTTT. Translated: CATSRFFDSSNSPLHF.

The J gene is TRBJ1-4, the V gene TRBV5-1; 7 nucleotides line up with TRBD1. The CDR3 contains 17 residues. J was trimmed by 7 bases and V by 4 bases; bases with no gene match: 16. CDR1 SGHRS and CDR2 YFSETQ come from the germline V gene. This chain's CDR3 is CASSAKTGVGRSEKLFF. The CDR3 DNA reads TGCGCCAGCAGCGCGAAAACAGGGGTAGGTCGGAGTGAAAAACTGTTTTTT.

The V and J genes are TRBV10-2 and TRBJ2-1, with TRBD2 matching 12 bases. V trimming: 2 bases; J trimming: 14 bases; junction bases outside the gene matches: 7. This CDR3 has 14 residues. Germline assignment: CDR1 WSHSY and CDR2 SAAADI. The CDR3 bases are TGCGCCAGCAGTGAGCTAGCGGGAGGGCCCCAGGAGTTCTTC. Protein product: CASSELAGGPQEFF.

The chain employs TRBV4-3 and TRBJ1-1; 9 positions agree with TRBD1. Trimming cost V 2 bases and J 0 bases; bases outside gene matches: 4. Germline V CDR1 and CDR2: LGHNA, YSLEER. CDR3 length: 16 residues. CDR3 loop: CASSQTGGPLNTEAFF. For the CDR3, the DNA is TGCGCCAGCAGCCAAACAGGGGGCCCTCTGAACACTGAAGCTTTCTTT.